This TCR beta chain was profiled in a study of blood T cells in healthy people across ages. General study results and limits: Nothing was known about donor CMV status, and this possibly confounded expanded clonotype changes. PBMCs went unsorted, and a conclusive naive versus antigen-experienced comparison was therefore prevented. TCR beta diversity correlated strongly with naive T cell percentage.

A second PCR of 7 to 11 cycles used a sample-barcoded 5' primer and a J-beta primer mix. Sequencing yielded, for each sample, at least 2.5 million paired-end reads carrying CDR3. TCRdb reprocessed the 5' RACE reads via MiXCR and lists one record per CDR3 protein. This sample carries over 1.5 million distinct CDR3 sequences, roughly 50% of them seen once, and the ten largest clones take 2.1%. Regarding this clonotype: Its antigen remains unidentified.

In germline, CDR1 is SGDLS, CDR2 YYNGEE. Trimming took 0 bases from V and 7 from J; bases not matched to a gene: 15. CDR3 length: 18 residues. This receptor was obtained from a woman in her 40s in good health. The V call is TRBV9, the J call TRBJ2-1; 8 bases are a match to TRBD2. The source material was blood. This chain's CDR3 is CASSVEGRGAYYINEQFF. CDR3 DNA: TGTGCCAGCAGCGTAGAGGGGCGGGGGGCCTATTATATTAATGAGCAGTTCTTC.